This is a list of T cell receptor beta chains from one sample in a study of shared clonotypes between healthy human individuals. The assay was immunoSEQ multiplex PCR, and TCRdb's table has in-frame clones only and misses some. The sample holds about 380,000 clones, around 96% seen once. The sequenced sample consisted of memory CD8+ T cells sorted from blood. Receptors were obtained from a man aged 30-40 years in good health. CDR3s include the opening cysteine and the closing phenylalanine or tryptophan. A D gene is named only where the DNA matches it firmly. Where a row states a size, it is once, few, many or the class of an expanded clone; other rows omit it.

v_gene	j_gene	d_gene	abundance	CDR3aa	CDR3nt
TRBV9	TRBJ1-3	-	-	CASSPRSGNTIYF	TGTGCCAGCAGCCCCCGCTCTGGAAACACCATATATTTT
TRBV5-4	TRBJ2-1	-	-	CASSLDGPYNEQFF	TGTGCCAGCAGCTTGGATGGGCCGTACAATGAGCAGTTCTTC
TRBV28	TRBJ2-7	TRBD2	-	CASSVTSGRMNEQYF	TGTGCCAGCAGTGTGACTAGCGGGAGGATGAACGAGCAGTACTTC
TRBV20-1	TRBJ2-3	-	-	CSATGTKQYF	TGCAGTGCTACCGGGACGAAGCAGTATTTT
TRBV5-1	TRBJ2-3	TRBD2	once	CASSHQNIAGGPDTQYF	TGCGCCAGCAGCCATCAAAACATAGCGGGAGGCCCCGATACGCAGTATTTT
TRBV29-1	TRBJ2-3	-	-	CSGGRDSTDTQYF	TGCAGCGGAGGCAGGGACTCCACAGATACGCAGTATTTT
TRBV7-3	TRBJ2-3	-	-	CASSLTGAHTDTQYF	TGTGCCAGCAGCTTAACGGGGGCACACACGGATACGCAGTATTTT
TRBV5-1	TRBJ1-1	-	-	CVSSLARSYTEAFF	TGCGTCAGCAGCTTGGCCAGGTCCTACACTGAAGCTTTCTTT
TRBV9	TRBJ2-3	-	-	CASSVSELGEDWDTQYF	TGTGCCAGCAGCGTATCCGAGTTGGGCGAGGATTGGGATACGCAGTATTTT
TRBV30	TRBJ1-1	-	-	CAWDRYNTEAFF	TGTGCCTGGGACAGGTATAACACTGAAGCTTTCTTT
TRBV28	TRBJ1-1	-	once	CASSLVEGLPFLNTEAFF	TGTGCCAGCAGTTTGGTGGAGGGTCTCCCCTTCCTGAACACTGAAGCTTTCTTT
TRBV5-1	TRBJ2-5	TRBD1	-	CASSLEGYRGTGPRGETQYF	TGCGCCAGCAGCTTGGAGGGGTACCGTGGGACAGGCCCGAGGGGAGAGACCCAGTACTTC
TRBV5-6	TRBJ2-1	TRBD2	-	CASSLDGLAVYNEQFF	TGTGCCAGCAGCTTGGATGGACTAGCGGTCTACAATGAGCAGTTCTTC